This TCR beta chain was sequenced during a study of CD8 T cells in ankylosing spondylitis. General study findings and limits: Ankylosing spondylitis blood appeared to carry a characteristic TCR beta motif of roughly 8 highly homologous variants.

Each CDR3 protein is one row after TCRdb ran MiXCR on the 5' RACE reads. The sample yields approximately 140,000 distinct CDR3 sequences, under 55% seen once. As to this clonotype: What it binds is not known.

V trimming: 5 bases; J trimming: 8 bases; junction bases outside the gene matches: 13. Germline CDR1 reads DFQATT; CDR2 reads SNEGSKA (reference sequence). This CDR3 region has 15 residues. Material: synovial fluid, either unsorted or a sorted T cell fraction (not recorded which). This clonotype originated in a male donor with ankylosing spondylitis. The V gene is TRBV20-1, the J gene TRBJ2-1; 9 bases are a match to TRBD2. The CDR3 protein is CSADHSTGLAYEQFF. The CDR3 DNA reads TGCAGTGCTGATCATTCAACGGGACTAGCCTATGAGCAGTTCTTC.